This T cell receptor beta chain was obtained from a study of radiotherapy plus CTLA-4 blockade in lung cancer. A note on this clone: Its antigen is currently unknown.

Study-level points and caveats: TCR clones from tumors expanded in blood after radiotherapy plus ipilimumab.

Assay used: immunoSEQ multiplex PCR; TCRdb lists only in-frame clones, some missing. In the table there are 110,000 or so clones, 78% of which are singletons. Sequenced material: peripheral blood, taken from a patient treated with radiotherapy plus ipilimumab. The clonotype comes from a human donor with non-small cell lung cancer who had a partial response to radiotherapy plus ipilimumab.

CDR3 bases: TGTGCCACCTGGGGGACAGGCTACGAGCAGTACTTC. It encodes CATWGTGYEQYF. The V gene is TRBV30, the J gene TRBJ2-7, with TRBD1 identical over 8 bases. The V gene end was trimmed by 8 bases and the J gene end by 3 bases; junction bases not matched to a gene: 6. Germline CDR1 reads GTSNPN; CDR2 reads SVGIG (reference sequence). This CDR3 comprises 12 residues.